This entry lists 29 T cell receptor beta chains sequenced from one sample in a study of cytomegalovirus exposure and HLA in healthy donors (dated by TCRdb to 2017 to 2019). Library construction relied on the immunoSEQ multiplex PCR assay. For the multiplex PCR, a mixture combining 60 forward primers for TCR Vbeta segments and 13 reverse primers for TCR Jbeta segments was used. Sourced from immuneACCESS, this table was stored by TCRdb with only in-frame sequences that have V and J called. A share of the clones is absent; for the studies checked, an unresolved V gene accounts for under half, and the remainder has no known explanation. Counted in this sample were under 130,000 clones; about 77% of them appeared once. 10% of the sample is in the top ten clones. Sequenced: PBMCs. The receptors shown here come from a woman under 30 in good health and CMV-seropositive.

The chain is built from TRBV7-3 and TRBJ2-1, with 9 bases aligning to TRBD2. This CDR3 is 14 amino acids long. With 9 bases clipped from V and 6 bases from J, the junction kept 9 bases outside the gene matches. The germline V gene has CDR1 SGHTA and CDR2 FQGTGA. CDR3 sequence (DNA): TGTGCCAGTTCAGGGGGTAGCGGGAGCAATGAGCAGTTCTTC. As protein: CASSGGSGSNEQFF.

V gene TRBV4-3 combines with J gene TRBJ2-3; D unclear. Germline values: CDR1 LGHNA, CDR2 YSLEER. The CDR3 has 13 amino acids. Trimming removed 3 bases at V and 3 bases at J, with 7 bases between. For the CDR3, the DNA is TGCGCCAGCAGCCATTACCGGACAGATACGCAGTATTTT. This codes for CASSHYRTDTQYF.

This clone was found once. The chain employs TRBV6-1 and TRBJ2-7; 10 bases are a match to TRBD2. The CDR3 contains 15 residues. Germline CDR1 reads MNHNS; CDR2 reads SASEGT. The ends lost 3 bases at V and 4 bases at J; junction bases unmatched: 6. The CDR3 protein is CASSDSGRALYEQYF. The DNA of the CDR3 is TGTGCCAGCAGTGACAGCGGGAGGGCCTTATACGAGCAGTACTTC.

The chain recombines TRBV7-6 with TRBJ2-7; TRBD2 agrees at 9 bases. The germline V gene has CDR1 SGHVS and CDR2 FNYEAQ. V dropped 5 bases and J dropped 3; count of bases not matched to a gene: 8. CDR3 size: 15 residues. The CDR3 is CASSPKAGGNYEQYF. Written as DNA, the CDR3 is TGTGCCAGCAGCCCTAAAGCGGGAGGAAACTACGAGCAGTACTTC.

In DNA, the CDR3 is TGCGCCAGCAGTGCGGAGTTCGCGCGGAACGAGCAGTACTTC. Translation: CASSAEFARNEQYF. V gene TRBV10-1 combines with J gene TRBJ2-7, with D unresolved. The CDR3 extends over 14 amino acids. V was trimmed by 4 bases and J by 5 bases, leaving 15 bases between them. The germline V gene has CDR1 WNHNN and CDR2 SYGVQD (reference sequence).

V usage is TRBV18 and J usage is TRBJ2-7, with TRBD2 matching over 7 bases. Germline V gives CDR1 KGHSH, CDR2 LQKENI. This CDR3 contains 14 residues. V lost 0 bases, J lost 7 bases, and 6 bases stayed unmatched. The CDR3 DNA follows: TGTGCCAGCTCACCACCCGCGGGAGAAAGGGAGCAGTACTTC. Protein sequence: CASSPPAGEREQYF.

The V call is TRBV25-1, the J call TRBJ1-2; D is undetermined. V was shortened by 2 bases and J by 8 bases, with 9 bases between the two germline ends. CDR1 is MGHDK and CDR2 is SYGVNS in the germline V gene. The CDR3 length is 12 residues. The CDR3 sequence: CASSEGVRGYTF. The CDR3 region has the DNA TGTGCCAGCAGTGAAGGTGTACGGGGCTACACCTTC.

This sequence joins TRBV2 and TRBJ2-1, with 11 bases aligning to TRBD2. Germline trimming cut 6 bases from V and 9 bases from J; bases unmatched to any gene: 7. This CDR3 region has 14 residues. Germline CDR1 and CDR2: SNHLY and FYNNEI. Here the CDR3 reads CASSALAGEVEQFF. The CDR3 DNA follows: TGTGCCAGCAGCGCACTAGCGGGAGAGGTTGAGCAGTTCTTC.

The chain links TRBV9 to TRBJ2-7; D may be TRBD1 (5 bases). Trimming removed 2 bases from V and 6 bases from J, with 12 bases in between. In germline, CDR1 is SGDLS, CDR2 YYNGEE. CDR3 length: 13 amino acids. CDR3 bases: TGTGCCAGCAGCGTCCAGACAGCCGGCGAGCAGTACTTC. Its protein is CASSVQTAGEQYF.

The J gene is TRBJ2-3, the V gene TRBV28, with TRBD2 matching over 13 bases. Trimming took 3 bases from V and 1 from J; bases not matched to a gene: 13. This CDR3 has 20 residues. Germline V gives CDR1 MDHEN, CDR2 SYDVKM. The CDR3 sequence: CASSFRIKLAGGGRTDTQYF. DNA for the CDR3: TGTGCCAGCAGTTTTCGTATAAAACTAGCGGGAGGGGGGCGCACAGATACGCAGTATTTT.

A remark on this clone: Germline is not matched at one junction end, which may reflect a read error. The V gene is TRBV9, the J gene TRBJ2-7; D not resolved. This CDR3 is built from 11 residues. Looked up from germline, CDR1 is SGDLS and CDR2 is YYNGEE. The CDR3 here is CASSASHEQYF. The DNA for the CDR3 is TGTGCCAGCAGCGCCTCCCACGAGCAGTACTTC.

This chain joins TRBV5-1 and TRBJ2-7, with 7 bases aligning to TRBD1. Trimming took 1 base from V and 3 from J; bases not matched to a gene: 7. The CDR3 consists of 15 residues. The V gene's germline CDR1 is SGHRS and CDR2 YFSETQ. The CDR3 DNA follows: TGCGCCAGCAGCTTGACGGGACAGAATTACTACGAGCAGTACTTC. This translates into CASSLTGQNYYEQYF.

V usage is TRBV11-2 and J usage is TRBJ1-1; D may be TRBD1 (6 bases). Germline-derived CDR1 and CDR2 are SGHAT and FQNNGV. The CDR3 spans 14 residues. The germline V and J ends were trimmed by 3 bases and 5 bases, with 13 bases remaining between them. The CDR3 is CASSFPGVWTEAFF. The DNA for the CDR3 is TGTGCCAGCAGCTTCCCAGGGGTGTGGACTGAAGCTTTCTTT.

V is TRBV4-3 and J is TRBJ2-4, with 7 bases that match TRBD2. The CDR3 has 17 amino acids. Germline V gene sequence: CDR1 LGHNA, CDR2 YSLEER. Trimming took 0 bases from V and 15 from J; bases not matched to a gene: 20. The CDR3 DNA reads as TGCGCCAGCAGCCAAGATGACGCCCGCCGGGCCCGAGCGGGAATGTACTTC. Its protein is CASSQDDARRARAGMYF.

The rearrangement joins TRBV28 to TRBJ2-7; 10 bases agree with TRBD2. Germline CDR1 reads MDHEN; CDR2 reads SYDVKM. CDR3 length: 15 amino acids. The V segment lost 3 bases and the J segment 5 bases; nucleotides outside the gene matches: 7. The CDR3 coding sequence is TGTGCCAGCAGTTTGTGGCTAGCGGGAGTCCACGAGCAGTACTTC. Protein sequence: CASSLWLAGVHEQYF.

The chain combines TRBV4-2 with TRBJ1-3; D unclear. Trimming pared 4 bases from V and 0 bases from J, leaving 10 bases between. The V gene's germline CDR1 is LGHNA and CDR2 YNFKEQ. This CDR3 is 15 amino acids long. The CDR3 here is CASSPEAISGNTIYF. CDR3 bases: TGTGCCAGCAGCCCTGAAGCCATCTCTGGAAACACCATATATTTT.

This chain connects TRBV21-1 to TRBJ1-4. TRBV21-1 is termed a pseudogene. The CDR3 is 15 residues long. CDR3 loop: CASSIIGERNEKLFF. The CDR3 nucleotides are TGTGCCAGCAGCATTATTGGGGAGCGAAATGAAAAACTGTTTTTT.

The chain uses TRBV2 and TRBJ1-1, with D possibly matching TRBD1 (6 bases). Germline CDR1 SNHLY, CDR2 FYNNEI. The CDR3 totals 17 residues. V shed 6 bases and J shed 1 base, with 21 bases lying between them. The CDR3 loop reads CASSPDLRWTENTEAFF. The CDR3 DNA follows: TGTGCCAGCAGCCCGGACTTAAGGTGGACAGAGAACACTGAAGCTTTCTTT.

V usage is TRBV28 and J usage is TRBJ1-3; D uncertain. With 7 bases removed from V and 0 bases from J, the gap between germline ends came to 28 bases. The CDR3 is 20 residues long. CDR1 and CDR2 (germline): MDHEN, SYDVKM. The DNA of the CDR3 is TGTGCCAGCACTCCCGTAGGACCGGACTACACGAGGAGCTCTGGAAACACCATATATTTT. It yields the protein CASTPVGPDYTRSSGNTIYF.

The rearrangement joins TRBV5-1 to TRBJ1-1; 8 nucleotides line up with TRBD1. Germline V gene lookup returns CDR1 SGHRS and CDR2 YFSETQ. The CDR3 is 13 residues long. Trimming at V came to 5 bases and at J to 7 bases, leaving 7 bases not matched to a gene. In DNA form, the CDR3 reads TGCGCCAGCAGAACGGACAGGGATGGTGAAGCTTTCTTT. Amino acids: CASRTDRDGEAFF.

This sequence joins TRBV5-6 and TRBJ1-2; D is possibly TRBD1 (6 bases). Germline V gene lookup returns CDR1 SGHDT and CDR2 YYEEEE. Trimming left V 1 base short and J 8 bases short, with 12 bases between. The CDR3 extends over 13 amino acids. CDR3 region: CASSLLRGGGYTF. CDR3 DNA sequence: TGTGCCAGCAGCTTGCTCAGGGGCGGGGGCTACACCTTC.

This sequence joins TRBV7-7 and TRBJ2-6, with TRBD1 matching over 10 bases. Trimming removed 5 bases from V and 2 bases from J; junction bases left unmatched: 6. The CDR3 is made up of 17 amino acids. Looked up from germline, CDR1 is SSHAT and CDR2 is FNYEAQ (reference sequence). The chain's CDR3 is CASSPGQGEAGANVLTF. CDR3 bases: TGTGCCAGCAGCCCCGGACAGGGGGAGGCTGGGGCCAACGTCCTGACTTTC. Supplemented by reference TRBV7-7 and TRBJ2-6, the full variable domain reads GAGVSQSPRYKVTKRGQDVTLRCDPISSHATLYWYQQALGQGPEFLTYFNYEAQPDKSGLPSDRFSAERPEGSISTLTIQRTEQRDSAMYRCASSPGQGEAGANVLTFGAGSRLTVL.

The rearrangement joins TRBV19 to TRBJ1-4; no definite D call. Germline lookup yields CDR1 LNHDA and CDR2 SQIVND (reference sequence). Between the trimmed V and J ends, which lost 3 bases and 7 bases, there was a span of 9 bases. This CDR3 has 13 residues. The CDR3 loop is CASSMILSEKLFF. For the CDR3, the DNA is TGTGCCAGTAGTATGATACTGAGTGAAAAACTGTTTTTT.

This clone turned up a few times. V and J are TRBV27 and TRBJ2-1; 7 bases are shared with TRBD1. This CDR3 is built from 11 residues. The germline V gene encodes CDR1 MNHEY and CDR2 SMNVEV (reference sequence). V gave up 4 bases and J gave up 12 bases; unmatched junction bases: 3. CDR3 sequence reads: CASSSTGWQFF. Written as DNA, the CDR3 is TGTGCCAGCAGTTCGACAGGGTGGCAGTTCTTC.

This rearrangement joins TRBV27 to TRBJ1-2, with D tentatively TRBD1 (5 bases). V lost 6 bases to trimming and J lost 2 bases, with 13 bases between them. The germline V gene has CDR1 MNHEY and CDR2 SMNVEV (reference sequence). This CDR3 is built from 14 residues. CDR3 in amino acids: CASRQSTGNYGYTF. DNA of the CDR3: TGTGCCAGCAGGCAATCTACAGGCAACTATGGCTACACCTTC.

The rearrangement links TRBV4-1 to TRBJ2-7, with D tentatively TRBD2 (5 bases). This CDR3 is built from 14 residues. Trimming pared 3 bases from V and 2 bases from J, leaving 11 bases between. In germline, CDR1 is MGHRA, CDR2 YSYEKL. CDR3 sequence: CASSHPDGTYEQYF. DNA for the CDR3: TGCGCCAGCAGCCACCCAGACGGGACCTACGAGCAGTACTTC.

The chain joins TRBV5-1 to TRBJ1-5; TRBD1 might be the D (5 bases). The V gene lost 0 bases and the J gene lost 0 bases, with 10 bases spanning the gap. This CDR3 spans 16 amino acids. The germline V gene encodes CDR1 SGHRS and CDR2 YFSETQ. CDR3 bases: TGCGCCAGCAGCTTGGAAGGGGCCTTTAGCAATCAGCCCCAGCATTTT. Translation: CASSLEGAFSNQPQHF.

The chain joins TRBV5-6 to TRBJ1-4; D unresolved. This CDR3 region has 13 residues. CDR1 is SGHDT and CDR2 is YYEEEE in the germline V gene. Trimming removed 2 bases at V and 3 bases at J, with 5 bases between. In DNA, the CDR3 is TGTGCCAGCAGCTTCCGGGCTAATGAAAAACTGTTTTTT. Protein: CASSFRANEKLFF.

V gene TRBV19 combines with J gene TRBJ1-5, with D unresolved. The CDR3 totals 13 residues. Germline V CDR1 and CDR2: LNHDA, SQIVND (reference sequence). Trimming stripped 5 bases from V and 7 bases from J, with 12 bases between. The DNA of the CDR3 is TGTGCCAGTAGTGCATGGGAGGTACAGCCCCAGCATTTT. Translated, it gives CASSAWEVQPQHF.